Described below is a single T cell receptor beta chain sequence and its context. Its antigen is undetermined. With V trimmed by 3 bases and J by 0 bases, 12 bases remained unmatched. This CDR3 is built from 19 residues. Germline loops: CDR1 SGHAT, CDR2 FQNNGV. MiXCR, applied by TCRdb to the 5' RACE reads, yields one record per CDR3 protein. The sample lists 550,000 to 700,000 distinct CDR3 sequences; approximately 21% were seen once. The source of the sample is a study of identical twins. Findings and caveats of the study: When twins shared out-of-frame alpha sequences, those sequences had excess low generation probability. Fewer insertions were carried by abundant cord blood beta clonotypes, but none was seen in memory repertoires.

These data are also associated with another study on T cells expressing NK-cell markers. According to that study: The study drew TCR beta repertoires from sorted CD3+CD56+NKG2C+, CD3+CD56+NKG2C- and CD3+CD56-NKG2C+ T cells. With respect to HCMV, most of the eight sequenced donors were seropositive, and one was seronegative.

This TCR derives from a woman aged 18-29 years in good health. The sample taken for sequencing was PBMCs. V and J are TRBV11-2 and TRBJ2-3; TRBD2 agrees at 10 bases. This CDR3 reads CASSFPERGGPRSTDTQYF. In DNA form, the CDR3 reads TGTGCCAGCAGCTTCCCTGAGCGGGGGGGGCCTCGGAGCACAGATACGCAGTATTTT.